These T cell receptor beta chains were read from a single sample in a study of shared clonotypes between healthy human individuals. The assay was immunoSEQ multiplex PCR, and TCRdb's table has in-frame clones only and misses some. The table has 1,500,000 or so clones, approximately 98.5% seen once. Sequencing used naive CD4+ T cells sorted from blood. These receptors originate from a man aged 25 to 40 in good health. CDR3s include the opening cysteine and the closing phenylalanine or tryptophan. The D gene is left open where the match is weak. Only some rows state a clone size, as once, few, many or a class for expanded clones.

>TRBV5-1|NA|NA|TRBJ1-2
TGCGCCAGCAGCTTGGGTGAGAGAGGGTCCACCTTC
CASSLGERGSTF
>TRBV27|NA|NA|TRBJ1-1
TGTGCCAGCAGTTTTGACGCCAATGGTGGCACTGAAGCTTTCTTT
CASSFDANGGTEAFF
>TRBV6-1|TRBD2|NA|TRBJ2-7
TGTGCCAGCAGAGAGCGGGAGGGCTTAGGGTACGAGCAGTACTTC
CASREREGLGYEQYF
>TRBV29-1|TRBD2|NA|TRBJ2-1
TGCAGCGGGAGGACTAGCGGGATTAATGAGCAGTTCTTC
CSGRTSGINEQFF
>TRBV18|TRBD1|NA|TRBJ1-1
TGTGCCAGCTCACCGGAGGGACAGGGGAAGGCTGAAGCTTTCTTT
CASSPEGQGKAEAFF
>TRBV18|TRBD1|NA|TRBJ1-2
TGTGCCAGCTCACCACTAGGACAGGGGGTAGATGGCTACACCTTC
CASSPLGQGVDGYTF
>TRBV7-9|NA|NA|TRBJ2-7
TGTGCCAGCAGCCCACTTAGCGGAGCTTCCTACGAGCAGTACTTC
CASSPLSGASYEQYF
>TRBV5-1|NA|NA|TRBJ2-3
TGCGCCAGCTCCTCTTCCACGGGAAGCACAGATACGCAGTATTTT
CASSSSTGSTDTQYF
>TRBV7-9|TRBD1|NA|TRBJ1-5
TGTGCCAGCAGCTTAGATGGGGGACAGGGGCGACGCAATCAGCCCCAGCATTTT
CASSLDGGQGRRNQPQHF
>TRBV28|NA|NA|TRBJ1-4
TGTGCCAGCAGTTTAGGTGGAGGGAATGAAAAACTGTTTTTT
CASSLGGGNEKLFF
>TRBV5-1|NA|NA|TRBJ1-1
TGCGCCAGCAGCACTGACAGTATGAACACTGAAGCTTTCTTT
CASSTDSMNTEAFF
>TRBV18|NA|NA|TRBJ2-2
TGTGCCAGCTCACCGCAACGCAGGAACACCGGGGAGCTGTTTTTT
CASSPQRRNTGELFF
>TRBV25-1|TRBD1|NA|TRBJ2-7
TGTGCCAGCAGTGAATGGGGGACAGGGGGCGAGCAGTACTTC
CASSEWGTGGEQYF
>TRBV7-2|NA|NA|TRBJ1-2
TGTGCCAGCAGCAGAGGACTGAATGGCTACACCTTC
CASSRGLNGYTF
>TRBV6-1|TRBD1|once|TRBJ2-7
TGTGCCAGCAGTGGAATCGACAGGGCCCCCATTTCCTACGAGCAGTACTTC
CASSGIDRAPISYEQYF
>TRBV30|NA|NA|TRBJ1-1
TGTGCCTGGAGTGTGGGTAGGAGGGCCGCTGAAGCTTTCTTT
CAWSVGRRAAEAFF
>TRBV7-6|TRBD2|NA|TRBJ2-3
TGTGCCAGCAGCTTTGGGCTTGGAGCGGGAGCGGAAGATACGCAGTATTTT
CASSFGLGAGAEDTQYF
>TRBV5-1|NA|NA|TRBJ2-2
TGCGCCAGCAGCTTGGCGGGGGGCCCAGCGAACACCGGGGAGCTGTTTTTT
CASSLAGGPANTGELFF
>TRBV29-1|NA|NA|TRBJ2-3
TGCAGCTCATGGGGGATAAATACGCAGTATTTT
CSSWGINTQYF
>TRBV11-2|NA|NA|TRBJ2-3
TGTGCCAGCAGCCTCCTTTGGGAAGATACGCAGTATTTT
CASSLLWEDTQYF
>TRBV18|TRBD2|NA|TRBJ2-5
TGTGCCAGCTCAACAATTAGCGGGAGTACCGACCAAGAGACCCAGTACTTC
CASSTISGSTDQETQYF
>TRBV5-6|TRBD1|NA|TRBJ1-5
TGTGCCAGCAGCTTGAGACAGGGAGTGGGGAAAAATCAGCCCCAGCATTTT
CASSLRQGVGKNQPQHF
>TRBV6-5|TRBD1|NA|TRBJ1-1
TGTGCCAGCAGTGAAGACAGGGCTGCGGGTGAAGCTTTCTTT
CASSEDRAAGEAFF
>TRBV11-1|NA|NA|TRBJ2-5
TGTGCCAGCAGCTTAGAGGGCGGACAAGAGACCCAGTACTTC
CASSLEGGQETQYF
>TRBV28|TRBD2|NA|TRBJ2-5
TGTGCCAGCACCCTTCGGCGGGAGAGTCGTTTCCCAGAGACCCAGTACTTC
CASTLRRESRFPETQYF
>TRBV7-9|NA|NA|TRBJ2-3
TGTGCCAGCAGCTTAGAGGGGGCGGGAGCCACAGATACGCAGTATTTT
CASSLEGAGATDTQYF
>TRBV7-6|NA|once|TRBJ1-1
TGTGCCAGCAGCCAGCCTGACGGGAACACTGAAGCTTTCTTT
CASSQPDGNTEAFF
>TRBV11-2|TRBD2|NA|TRBJ2-1
TGTGCCAGCAGCCCGGGACTAGCGGGAGTAGATGAGCAGTTCTTC
CASSPGLAGVDEQFF
>TRBV29-1|TRBD1|NA|TRBJ2-1
TGCAGCGCGAGAGACAGGGAGTCCTACAATGAGCAGTTCTTC
CSARDRESYNEQFF
>TRBV4-3|NA|NA|TRBJ2-1
TGCGCCAGCAGCCAAGATGAGGGGGGTGAGCAGTTCTTC
CASSQDEGGEQFF
>TRBV19|NA|NA|TRBJ2-5
TGTGCCAGTATAACGTATCATCAGGGCCCTCCTGAAGGGACCCAGTACTTC
CASITYHQGPPEGTQYF
>TRBV5-1|NA|NA|TRBJ2-6
TGCGCCAGCAGCTTGGCCTTAGGGGGGGCCAACGTCCTGACTTTC
CASSLALGGANVLTF
>TRBV19|NA|NA|TRBJ1-3
TGTGCCAGTAGTATATTCGGCGGGAAGTACTCTGGAAACACCATATATTTT
CASSIFGGKYSGNTIYF
>TRBV5-1|NA|NA|TRBJ1-1
TGCGCCAGCAGCTTGGCGGGGTATGAAGCTTTCTTT
CASSLAGYEAFF
>TRBV19|NA|NA|TRBJ2-7
TGTGCCAGTAGTCTGCGCGAGGGGCGAGCCTACGAGCAGTACTTC
CASSLREGRAYEQYF
>TRBV11-2|NA|NA|TRBJ2-1
TGTGCCAGCAGCCACAGGGGCGCAGGGAGGGTCTCCTACAATGAGCAGTTCTTC
CASSHRGAGRVSYNEQFF
>TRBV5-4|TRBD2|NA|TRBJ2-5
TGTGCCAGCAGCTCGCGGGAGTCGGGGGGGGAGACCCAGTACTTC
CASSSRESGGETQYF
>TRBV9|TRBD2|NA|TRBJ2-1
TGTGCCAGCAGCGTAGCGGGAGGTTCCTACAATGAGCAGTTCTTC
CASSVAGGSYNEQFF
>TRBV6-5|NA|NA|TRBJ1-2
TGTGCCAGCAGCCCCTCCCAGGGCAACTATGGCTACACCTTC
CASSPSQGNYGYTF
>TRBV15|TRBD1|NA|TRBJ2-7
TGTGCCACCAGCAGGGGGACAGGGATCTCCTACGAGCAGTACTTC
CATSRGTGISYEQYF